This TCR beta chain emerged from a study of neoadjuvant nivolumab and ipilimumab in lung cancer. Findings of the study overall: Blood richness before therapy tracked richness in tumors resected after neoadjuvant therapy. From pretherapy to surgery, tumor richness and clonality rose with dual therapy. TCR richness and clonality were higher in tumors than adjacent uninvolved lung.

This clone is a singleton in its sample. Its matching antigen is unknown. The protocol was immunoSEQ multiplex PCR, while the TCRdb copy is restricted to in-frame clones and leaves out a portion. The sample records 25,000 to 30,000 clones, 60% to 85% being singletons. The V gene's germline CDR1 is SNHLY and CDR2 FYNNEI. CDR3 size: 15 residues. With 6 bases removed from V and 0 bases from J, the gap between germline ends came to 15 bases. The material was tumor tissue, obtained after neoadjuvant nivolumab, alone or with ipilimumab, at or shortly before surgery. The chain couples TRBV2 to TRBJ2-7; D tentatively fits TRBD1 or TRBD2 (5 bases each). This receptor was obtained from an adult with non-small cell lung cancer. DNA of the CDR3: TGTGCCAGCAGCCATCCGGGACGCGACTCCTACGAGCAGTACTTC. It encodes CASSHPGRDSYEQYF.